The 27 T cell receptor beta chains reported below all come from one sample, sequenced in a study of cytomegalovirus exposure and HLA in healthy donors. PCR amplification relied on 60 Vbeta primers (plus 13 Jbeta primers). Method: immunoSEQ multiplex PCR; TCRdb's copy keeps in-frame clones and lacks some. The sample comprises 100,000 to 150,000 clones, around 80% of which are singletons, and 0.95% to 1.4% rests with the top ten. The sequencing sample was made of PBMCs. The origin of the receptors is a woman aged 30 to 39 in good health and CMV-seronegative.

This clone appeared once. The V gene is TRBV6-4, the J gene TRBJ1-2, with 7 bases identical to TRBD1. Germline V gives CDR1 MRHNA, CDR2 SNTAGT. There are 18 residues in the CDR3. V lost 6 bases and J lost 7; bases outside the gene matches: 23. For the CDR3, the DNA is TGTGCCAGCAGCCTACCATATATTAAGACAGGGAAAGGGAGTGGCTACACCTTC. This gives the protein CASSLPYIKTGKGSGYTF.

The rearrangement links TRBV29-1 to TRBJ2-7; 8 bases are shared with TRBD1. Germline V gives CDR1 SQVTM, CDR2 ANQGSEA. The CDR3 spans 13 residues. V shed 7 bases, J shed 5 bases, and the junction held 10 bases outside the gene matches. In DNA, the CDR3 is TGCAGCGCCTCCCAGGGGGCTGGGGACGAGCAGTACTTC. Amino acids: CSASQGAGDEQYF.

CDR3 residues: CASSSSGPQPLEDEQYF. The CDR3, as DNA: TGTGCCAGCAGTTCCTCCGGACCCCAGCCCCTGGAGGACGAGCAGTACTTC. The chain has TRBV27 and TRBJ2-7; D perhaps matches TRBD2 (5 bases). Germline V gene sequence: CDR1 MNHEY, CDR2 SMNVEV (reference sequence). CDR3 length equals 17 residues. Trimming removed 4 bases from V and 5 bases from J, with 24 bases in between.

A single count supports this clone. The V call is TRBV5-1, the J call TRBJ1-6, with D maybe TRBD1 (5 bases). The CDR3 has 16 residues. The V and J ends lost 3 bases and 5 bases respectively, with 15 bases between them. The germline CDR1 and CDR2 sequences are SGHRS and YFSETQ. In DNA, the CDR3 is TGCGCCAGCAGCTCTACCGGGACTACCAATAATTCACCCCTCCACTTT. It is translated as CASSSTGTTNNSPLHF.

The chain combines TRBV30 with TRBJ1-4; 8 bases line up with TRBD1. CDR1 GTSNPN and CDR2 SVGIG come from the germline V gene (reference sequence). The V segment lost 3 bases and the J segment 0 bases; nucleotides outside the gene matches: 3. The CDR3 has 15 amino acids. The CDR3 is CAWSGQGTTNEKLFF. CDR3 coding DNA: TGTGCCTGGAGCGGACAGGGAACAACTAATGAAAAACTGTTTTTT.

The gene calls are TRBV5-6 and TRBJ1-6, with D possibly matching TRBD1 (5 bases). Germline V gene data show CDR1 as SGHDT and CDR2 as YYEEEE. This CDR3 spans 18 amino acids. Trimming removed 3 bases at V and 1 base at J, with 17 bases between. Here the CDR3 reads CASSSRGLPVSYNSPLHF. The CDR3 DNA reads TGTGCCAGCAGCTCTAGGGGACTGCCAGTGTCCTATAATTCACCCCTCCACTTT.

The chain couples TRBV9 to TRBJ2-3, with 9 bases fitting TRBD2. This CDR3 is 15 amino acids long. The junction had 9 bases not matched to a gene; V was cut back by 0 bases and J by 10 bases. CDR1 SGDLS and CDR2 YYNGEE come from the germline V gene. Written as DNA, the CDR3 is TGTGCCAGCAGCGTAGGGGATGCGGGAGGGCGGGCGCAGTATTTT. Translated, it gives CASSVGDAGGRAQYF.

The chain uses TRBV19 and TRBJ1-2; D not resolved. Germline CDR1 is LNHDA and CDR2 is SQIVND (reference sequence). Trimming removed 6 bases at V and 6 bases at J, with 14 bases between. This CDR3 contains 13 residues. The CDR3 here is CASSKVIQDGYTF. The CDR3 region has the DNA TGTGCCAGTAGCAAGGTCATTCAGGATGGCTACACCTTC.

The genes are TRBV29-1 and TRBJ1-1, with D maybe TRBD1 (6 bases). Germline CDR1 and CDR2: SQVTM and ANQGSEA. Trimming took off 5 bases at V and 7 bases at J, with 17 bases between the two ends. The CDR3 runs to 13 residues. CDR3 loop: CSVFGTRGNEAFF. In DNA, the CDR3 is TGCAGCGTTTTTGGTACCAGGGGAAATGAAGCTTTCTTT.

The J gene is TRBJ1-2, the V gene TRBV5-4; maybe TRBD1 (6 bases). The V end was cut by 0 bases, the J end by 4 bases, with 7 bases between. This CDR3 region has 13 residues. The germline V gene has CDR1 SGHNT and CDR2 YYREEE (reference sequence). CDR3 residues: CASSLGTAYGYTF. The DNA for the CDR3 is TGTGCCAGCAGCTTGGGGACAGCCTATGGCTACACCTTC.

The chain links TRBV21-1 to TRBJ1-1; the table's TRBD1 call for D was not verified on the DNA. TRBV21-1 is a listed pseudogene. CDR3 length: 14 amino acids. CDR3 in DNA: TGTGCCAGCAGCAAAATCAGGGGATTTGCTGAAGCTTTCTTT. It encodes CASSKIRGFAEAFF.

This clone has a handful of counts. The chain recombines TRBV5-1 with TRBJ2-5; 10 bases agree with TRBD2. J was trimmed by 5 bases and V by 4 bases; bases with no gene match: 11. Per germline, CDR1 SGHRS and CDR2 YFSETQ. The CDR3 is 16 residues long. In nucleotides, the CDR3 is TGCGCCAGCAGCACCGGGACTAGCGTCTCGTCGGAGACCCAGTACTTC. Residues: CASSTGTSVSSETQYF.

This clone was observed a single time. The V and J genes are TRBV7-3 and TRBJ1-2, with TRBD1 identical over 9 bases. Germline V gene data show CDR1 as SGHTA and CDR2 as FQGTGA. The CDR3 is 13 residues long. V lost 5 bases, J lost 8 bases, and 6 bases stayed unmatched. CDR3 protein: CASSLGQGGGYTF. DNA of the CDR3: TGTGCCAGCAGCCTGGGACAGGGAGGCGGCTACACCTTC.

CDR3 nucleotide sequence: TGTGCCATCAGTGAGCGGACAGGAGAAGGCTATGGCTACACCTTC. Its translation: CAISERTGEGYGYTF. The V call is TRBV10-3, the J call TRBJ1-2; 7 nucleotides match TRBD1. This CDR3 is 15 amino acids long. V shed 2 bases, J shed 4 bases, and the junction held 7 bases outside the gene matches. Per the germline V gene, CDR1 is ENHRY and CDR2 is SYGVKD.

The CDR3 reads CASSISQGTGELFF. For the CDR3, the DNA is TGCGCCAGCAGCATATCGCAGGGCACCGGGGAGCTGTTTTTT. The V and J genes are TRBV5-1 and TRBJ2-2; maybe TRBD1 (5 bases). Trimming shortened V by 4 bases and J by 4 bases, and 11 bases separated the two germline ends. This CDR3 is built from 14 residues. Germline V gene data show CDR1 as SGHRS and CDR2 as YFSETQ.

The rearrangement joins TRBV6-5 to TRBJ1-4; no firm D call. The germline V and J ends were trimmed by 9 bases and 1 base, with 9 bases remaining between them. This CDR3 is 13 amino acids long. Germline-derived CDR1 and CDR2 are MNHEY and SVGAGI. The CDR3 loop is CASRRETNEKLFF. CDR3 nucleotides: TGTGCCAGTCGCCGGGAAACTAATGAAAAACTGTTTTTT.

CDR3 residues: CASRSTGATSEQYF. The CDR3 DNA reads as TGTGCCAGCAGGTCGACAGGGGCTACTTCCGAGCAGTACTTC. The chain carries TRBV6-1 and TRBJ2-7; TRBD1 matches 8 bases. This CDR3 has 14 residues. J gave up 6 bases and V 6 bases, and 10 bases lay outside the gene matches. The germline CDR1 and CDR2 sequences are MNHNS and SASEGT.

This chain connects TRBV13 to TRBJ2-3, with TRBD2 matching over 8 bases. CDR3 size: 17 residues. The V gene end was trimmed by 5 bases and the J gene end by 3 bases; junction bases not matched to a gene: 13. From germline, CDR1 is PRHDT and CDR2 FYEKMQ (reference sequence). The CDR3 region has the DNA TGTGCCAGCAGCGTATTAGCGGGGCGGTTAATTACAGATACGCAGTATTTT. Its protein product is CASSVLAGRLITDTQYF. The full variable domain, rest sourced from reference TRBV13 and TRBJ2-3, is AAGVIQSPRHLIKEKRETATLKCYPIPRHDTVYWYQQGPGQDPQFLISFYEKMQSDKGSIPDRFSAQQFSDYHSELNMSSLELGDSALYFCASSVLAGRLITDTQYFGPGTRLTVL.

This chain uses TRBV4-1 with TRBJ1-2, with unresolved D. Germline V lookup: CDR1 MGHRA, CDR2 YSYEKL. Deletions cut 1 base from V and 4 bases from J, with 13 bases between. CDR3 size: 15 residues. The CDR3 sequence: CASSQGRSLPYGYTF. CDR3 in DNA: TGCGCCAGCAGCCAAGGCCGGTCCCTTCCCTATGGCTACACCTTC.

The gene calls are TRBV12-5 and TRBJ2-7; D not certain. This CDR3 is 19 amino acids long. CDR1 and CDR2 (germline): LGHNT, FRNRAP. Trimming took off 0 bases at V and 0 bases at J, with 21 bases between the two ends. In DNA, the CDR3 is TGTGCTAGTGGTTTGGTATTAGGCTTCGGTAGCCCTAGCTCCTACGAGCAGTACTTC. Translation: CASGLVLGFGSPSSYEQYF.

The V call is TRBV30, the J call TRBJ1-3; D not certain. Looked up from germline, CDR1 is GTSNPN and CDR2 is SVGIG (reference sequence). CDR3 size: 16 residues. Trimming stripped 8 bases from V and 0 bases from J, with 20 bases between. CDR3 DNA sequence: TGTGCCGCGGGAATGGGTCGCTTCTCCTCTGGAAACACCATATATTTT. Amino acid sequence: CAAGMGRFSSGNTIYF.

This clone came up once. This chain uses TRBV9 with TRBJ2-2; TRBD2 might be the D (6 bases). This CDR3 spans 16 amino acids. The ends were cut back, 4 bases at V and 1 base at J, with 14 bases in the middle. Germline V gene data show CDR1 as SGDLS and CDR2 as YYNGEE. The CDR3 DNA follows: TGTGCCAGCAGCCCGAGACTAGAGGTGAACACCGGGGAGCTGTTTTTT. It encodes CASSPRLEVNTGELFF.

The genes are TRBV27 and TRBJ1-2, with D perhaps matching TRBD1 (6 bases). Germline CDR1 is MNHEY and CDR2 is SMNVEV (reference sequence). This CDR3 region has 20 residues. Trimming left V 8 bases short and J 5 bases short, with 36 bases between. Here the CDR3 reads CASVRTALPTWGRALYGYTF. In nucleotides, the CDR3 is TGTGCCAGCGTCAGGACAGCCCTACCCACTTGGGGGAGAGCGCTTTATGGCTACACCTTC.

This clone was seen a handful of times. The chain recombines TRBV11-3 with TRBJ2-1, with D perhaps TRBD2 (6 bases). CDR3 size: 12 residues. The V and J ends lost 7 bases and 9 bases respectively, with 13 bases between them. The germline gives CDR1 SGHNT, CDR2 YENEEA. The CDR3 coding sequence is TGTGCCAGCATTACAGAGGGAGGTGAGCAGTTCTTC. As protein: CASITEGGEQFF.

The chain uses TRBV9 and TRBJ1-6; possible D gene TRBD1, 6 bases. Trimming took 3 bases from V and 7 from J, leaving 17 bases between them. Germline values: CDR1 SGDLS, CDR2 YYNGEE. The CDR3 length is 16 residues. The CDR3 sequence: CASSGGPGQSNSPLHF. CDR3 DNA: TGTGCCAGCAGCGGAGGACCTGGACAGTCCAATTCACCCCTCCACTTT.

The chain recombines TRBV27 with TRBJ2-7; 7 nucleotides match TRBD2. CDR1 is MNHEY and CDR2 is SMNVEV in the germline V gene (reference sequence). This CDR3 comprises 14 residues. Unmatched junction bases numbered 13, after V lost 7 bases and J lost 7 bases. CDR3 loop: CASKTSRLHGEQYF. The DNA for the CDR3 is TGTGCCAGCAAGACTAGCCGCCTCCATGGGGAGCAGTACTTC.

This chain connects TRBV9 to TRBJ2-7; D may be TRBD1 (5 bases). Trimming pared 0 bases from V and 5 bases from J, leaving 12 bases between. CDR3 length: 14 amino acids. Looked up from germline, CDR1 is SGDLS and CDR2 is YYNGEE. CDR3 protein: CASSVGPGFNEQYF. CDR3 nucleotide sequence: TGTGCCAGCAGCGTAGGGCCAGGGTTCAACGAGCAGTACTTC.